The 15 T cell receptor beta chains reported below all come from one sample, sequenced in a study of T cell repertoires in cytomegalovirus infection. TCRdb reanalysed the reads using MiXCR and keeps one entry per CDR3 protein. Here the sample spans roughly 860,000 distinct CDR3 sequences, approximately 32% being singletons. No antigen is known for these receptors. The sample consisted of cultured CD8+ T cells from PBMCs, taken from culture after CMV antigen stimulation. Source of these receptors: a human donor in good health (CMV status not recorded). Some clones in this sample may be carry-over from other donors' samples.

The chain is built from TRBV27 and TRBJ1-5; the D is unclear. V lost 6 bases and J lost 6, with 9 bases in between. Germline CDR1 reads MNHEY; CDR2 reads SMNVEV (reference sequence). The CDR3 extends over 12 amino acids. CDR3 protein: CASRILGQPQHF. CDR3 DNA sequence: TGTGCCAGCAGAATACTGGGTCAGCCCCAGCATTTT.

The chain carries TRBV6-6 and TRBJ2-3, with 9 bases identical to TRBD2. Germline-derived CDR1 and CDR2 are MNHNY and SVGAGI (reference sequence). With 7 bases clipped from V and 2 bases from J, the junction kept 4 bases outside the gene matches. This CDR3 spans 14 amino acids. The CDR3 bases are TGTGCCAGCACCGCTAGCGGGGTCACAGATACGCAGTATTTT. This translates into CASTASGVTDTQYF.

This clonotype was observed a handful of times. The chain couples TRBV12-3 or TRBV12-4 to TRBJ1-6; D remains unclear. The CDR3 is 15 amino acids. V was shortened by 1 base and J by 9 bases, with 13 bases between the two germline ends. The CDR3 coding sequence is TGTGCCAGCAGTTTAGACCTCCGGGGAATTTCACCCCTCCACTTT. The encoded protein is CASSLDLRGISPLHF.

This clonotype was recorded only once. The V gene is TRBV24-1, the J gene TRBJ2-2; D is unresolved. CDR3 size: 12 residues. V lost 4 bases, J lost 4 bases, and 3 bases lay in between. CDR1 and CDR2 (germline): KGHDR, SFDVKD. The DNA of the CDR3 is TGTGCCACCAGTGAGGCCACCGGGGAGCTGTTTTTT. Its protein is CATSEATGELFF.

The rearrangement uses TRBV7-6 and TRBJ1-4; TRBD1 aligns across 9 bases. Germline V lookup: CDR1 SGHVS, CDR2 FNYEAQ. CDR3 length: 16 amino acids. V lost 5 bases and J lost 6; bases outside the gene matches: 10. The CDR3 protein is CASSRAPQGAYEKLFF. The DNA for the CDR3 is TGTGCCAGCAGCAGAGCCCCACAGGGGGCGTATGAAAAACTGTTTTTT.

The J gene is TRBJ2-2, the V gene TRBV4-3; D remains ambiguous. This CDR3 has 18 residues. Looked up from germline, CDR1 is LGHNA and CDR2 is YSLEER. V shed 1 base and J shed 0 bases, with 15 bases lying between them. This CDR3 is CASSQVGRFASNTGELFF. CDR3 DNA sequence: TGCGCCAGCAGCCAAGTCGGCAGGTTCGCCTCGAACACCGGGGAGCTGTTTTTT.

The chain links TRBV7-8 to TRBJ1-5, with no clear D. Germline V gene sequence: CDR1 SGHVS, CDR2 FQNEAQ. The CDR3 extends over 17 amino acids. Trimming pared 2 bases from V and 0 bases from J, leaving 14 bases between. As DNA, the CDR3 is TGTGCCAGCAGCTTAAAGGGCGGGGTCTATAGCAATCAGCCCCAGCATTTT. Translated: CASSLKGGVYSNQPQHF.

This clonotype appeared a few times. CDR3 amino acids: CASSPTGEAGREQYF. In DNA form, the CDR3 reads TGTGCCAGCAGCCCGACAGGGGAGGCTGGTCGGGAGCAGTACTTC. The V gene is TRBV7-9, the J gene TRBJ2-7; 8 nucleotides match TRBD1. The CDR3 spans 15 residues. The ends lost 5 bases at V and 7 bases at J; junction bases unmatched: 13. CDR1 is SEHNR and CDR2 is FQNEAQ in the germline V gene (reference sequence).

This clonotype was picked up one time. The chain employs TRBV7-9 and TRBJ1-1; unclear D gene. CDR1 and CDR2 from the germline V gene are SEHNR and FQNEAQ (reference sequence). The CDR3 spans 13 residues. V gave up 5 bases and J gave up 5 bases, with 12 bases separating them. In DNA form, the CDR3 reads TGTGCCAGCAGCCTGGGGATGATGACTGAAGCTTTCTTT. Translated, it gives CASSLGMMTEAFF.

This sequence joins TRBV10-3 and TRBJ2-1; D unclear. There are 14 residues in the CDR3. The germline V gene encodes CDR1 ENHRY and CDR2 SYGVKD. V was clipped by 7 bases and J by 1 base, with 11 bases between them. The CDR3 DNA sequence: TGTGCCATCAAGTGGGCCGGTTCCTACAATGAGCAGTTCTTC. This translates into CAIKWAGSYNEQFF.

This clonotype was detected only a few times. V and J are TRBV7-9 and TRBJ2-1; D gene ambiguous. There are 15 residues in the CDR3. Germline V gene data show CDR1 as SEHNR and CDR2 as FQNEAQ (reference sequence). The V and J ends lost 2 bases and 6 bases respectively, with 14 bases between them. CDR3 residues: CASSLTSRDGNEQFF. The CDR3 DNA reads TGTGCCAGCAGCTTAACCAGTAGGGATGGCAATGAGCAGTTCTTC.

V usage is TRBV25-1 and J usage is TRBJ1-6; D perhaps matches TRBD1 (5 bases). Deletions cut 3 bases from V and 6 bases from J, with 9 bases between. This CDR3 has 14 amino acids. Germline lookup yields CDR1 MGHDK and CDR2 SYGVNS. The CDR3 nucleotides are TGTGCCAGCAGTGACCGGGACCCTAATTCACCCCTCCACTTT. The encoded protein is CASSDRDPNSPLHF.

This chain links TRBV11-3 with TRBJ2-2; a possible D gene is TRBD2 (6 bases). Trimming pared 5 bases from V and 1 base from J, leaving 11 bases between. The germline CDR1 and CDR2 sequences are SGHNT and YENEEA. CDR3 length: 15 amino acids. This CDR3 reads CASSTTGENTGELFF. CDR3 nucleotides: TGTGCCAGCAGCACCACGGGAGAGAACACCGGGGAGCTGTTTTTT.

A remark on this clonotype: A much larger clone sits a single nucleotide away, making a read error possible. The rearrangement joins TRBV11-1 to TRBJ2-3, with 10 bases aligning to TRBD2. Germline CDR1 is SGHAT and CDR2 is FQDESV (reference sequence). The CDR3 is made up of 17 amino acids. CDR3 region: CACSLPRTSGYTDTQYF. CDR3 bases: TGTGCCTGCAGCTTGCCCCGGACTAGCGGATACACAGATACGCAGTATTTT.

This clonotype was found a few times. This rearrangement joins TRBV15 to TRBJ2-5; maybe TRBD1 (5 bases). CDR3 length: 13 amino acids. CDR1 and CDR2 (germline): LNHNV, YYDKDF (reference sequence). Deletions cut 4 bases from V and 2 bases from J, with 8 bases between. DNA of the CDR3: TGTGCCACCAGCATTGACAGACAAGAGACCCAGTACTTC. Translation: CATSIDRQETQYF.